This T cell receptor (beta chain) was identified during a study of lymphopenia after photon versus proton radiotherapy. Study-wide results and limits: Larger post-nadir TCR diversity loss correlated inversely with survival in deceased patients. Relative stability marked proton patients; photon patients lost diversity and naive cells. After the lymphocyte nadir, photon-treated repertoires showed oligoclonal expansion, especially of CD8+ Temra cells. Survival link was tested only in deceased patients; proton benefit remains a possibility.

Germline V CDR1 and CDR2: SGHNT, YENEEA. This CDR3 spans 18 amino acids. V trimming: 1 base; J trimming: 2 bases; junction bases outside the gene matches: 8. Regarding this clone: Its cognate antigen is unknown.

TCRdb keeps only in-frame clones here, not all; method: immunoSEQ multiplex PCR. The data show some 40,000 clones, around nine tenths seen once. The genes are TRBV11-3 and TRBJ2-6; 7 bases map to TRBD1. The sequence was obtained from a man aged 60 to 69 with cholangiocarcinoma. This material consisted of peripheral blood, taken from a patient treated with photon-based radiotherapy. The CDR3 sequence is CASSLGTGVPPGANVLTF. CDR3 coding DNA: TGTGCCAGCAGCTTAGGTACAGGGGTTCCGCCTGGGGCCAACGTCCTGACTTTC.